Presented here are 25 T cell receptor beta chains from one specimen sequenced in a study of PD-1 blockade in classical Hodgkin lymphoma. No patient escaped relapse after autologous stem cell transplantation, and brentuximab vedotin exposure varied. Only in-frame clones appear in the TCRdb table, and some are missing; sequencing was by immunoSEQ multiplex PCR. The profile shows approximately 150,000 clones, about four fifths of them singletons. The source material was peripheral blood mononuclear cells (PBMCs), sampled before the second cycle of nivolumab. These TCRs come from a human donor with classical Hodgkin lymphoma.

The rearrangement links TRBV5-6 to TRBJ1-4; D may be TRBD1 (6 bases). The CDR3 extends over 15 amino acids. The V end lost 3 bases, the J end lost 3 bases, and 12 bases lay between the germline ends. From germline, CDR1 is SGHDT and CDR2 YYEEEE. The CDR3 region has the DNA TGTGCCAGCAGCTCCTCAGGACAGCCTAATGAAAAACTGTTTTTT. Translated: CASSSSGQPNEKLFF.

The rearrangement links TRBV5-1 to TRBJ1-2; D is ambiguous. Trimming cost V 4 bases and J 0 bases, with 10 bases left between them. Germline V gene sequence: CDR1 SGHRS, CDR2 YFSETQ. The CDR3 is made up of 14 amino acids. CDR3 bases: TGCGCCAGCAGCGGGCAGATCCCTAACTATGGCTACACCTTC. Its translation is CASSGQIPNYGYTF.

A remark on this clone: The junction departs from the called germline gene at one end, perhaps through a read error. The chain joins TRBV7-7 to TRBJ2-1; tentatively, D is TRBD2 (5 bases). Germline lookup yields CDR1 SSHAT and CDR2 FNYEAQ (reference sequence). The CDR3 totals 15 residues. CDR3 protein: CASSLTGSSYNEQFF. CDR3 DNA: TGTGCTAGCAGCTTAACGGGGAGCTCCTACAATGAGCAGTTCTTC.

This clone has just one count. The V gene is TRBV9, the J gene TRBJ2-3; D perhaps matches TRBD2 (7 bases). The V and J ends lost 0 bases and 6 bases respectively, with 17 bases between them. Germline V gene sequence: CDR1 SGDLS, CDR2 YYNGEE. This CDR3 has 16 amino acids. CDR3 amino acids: CASSVVSAGASDTQYF. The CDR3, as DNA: TGTGCCAGCAGCGTAGTATCCGCGGGGGCCAGCGATACGCAGTATTTT.

The CDR3 sequence: CASSLLTVATNEKLFF. DNA for the CDR3: TGTGCCAGCAGCTTACTCACGGTTGCAACTAATGAAAAACTGTTTTTT. The chain recombines TRBV7-6 with TRBJ1-4; D uncertain. The V gene's germline CDR1 is SGHVS and CDR2 FNYEAQ. V lost 2 bases, J lost 0 bases, and 10 bases lay in between. This CDR3 region has 16 residues.

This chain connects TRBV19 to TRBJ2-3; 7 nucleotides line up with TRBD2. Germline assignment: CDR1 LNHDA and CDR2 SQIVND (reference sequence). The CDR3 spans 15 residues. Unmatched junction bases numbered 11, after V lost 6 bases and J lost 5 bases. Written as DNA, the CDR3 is TGTGCCAGTAGCTCCGGGAGGCCTCCCATAGATACGCAGTATTTT. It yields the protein CASSSGRPPIDTQYF.

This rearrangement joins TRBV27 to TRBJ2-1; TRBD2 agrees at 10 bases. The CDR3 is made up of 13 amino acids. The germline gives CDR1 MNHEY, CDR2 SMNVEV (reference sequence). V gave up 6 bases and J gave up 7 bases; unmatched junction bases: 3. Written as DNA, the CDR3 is TGTGCCAGCAGGGGGGGACTAGCGAATGAGCAGTTCTTC. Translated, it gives CASRGGLANEQFF.

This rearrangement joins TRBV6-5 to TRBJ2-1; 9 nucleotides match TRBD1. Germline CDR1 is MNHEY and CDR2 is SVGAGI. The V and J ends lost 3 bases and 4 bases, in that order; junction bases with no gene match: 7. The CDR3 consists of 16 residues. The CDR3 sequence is CASSYSGTGTYNEQFF. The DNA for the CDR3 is TGTGCCAGCAGTTATTCGGGGACAGGGACGTACAATGAGCAGTTCTTC.

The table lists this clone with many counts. The CDR3 spells CASSHGQGDSGNTIYF. For the CDR3, the DNA is TGTGCCAGCAGCCACGGACAGGGGGACTCTGGAAACACCATATATTTT. The chain uses TRBV4-2 and TRBJ1-3, with 10 bases aligning to TRBD1. Trimming cost V 3 bases and J 0 bases; bases outside gene matches: 2. The CDR3 loop spans 16 amino acids. Germline lookup yields CDR1 LGHNA and CDR2 YNFKEQ.

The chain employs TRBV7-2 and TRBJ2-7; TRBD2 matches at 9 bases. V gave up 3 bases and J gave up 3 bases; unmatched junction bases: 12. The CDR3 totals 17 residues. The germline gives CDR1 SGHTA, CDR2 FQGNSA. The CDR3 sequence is CASSLSSGRNHNYEQYF. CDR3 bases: TGTGCCAGCAGCTTGTCGAGCGGGAGGAACCATAACTACGAGCAGTACTTC. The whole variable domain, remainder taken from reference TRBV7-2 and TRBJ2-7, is GAGVSQSPSNKVTEKGKDVELRCDPISGHTALYWYRQSLGQGLEFLIYFQGNSAPDKSGLPSDRFSAERTGGSVSTLTIQRTQQEDSAVYLCASSLSSGRNHNYEQYFGPGTRLTVT.

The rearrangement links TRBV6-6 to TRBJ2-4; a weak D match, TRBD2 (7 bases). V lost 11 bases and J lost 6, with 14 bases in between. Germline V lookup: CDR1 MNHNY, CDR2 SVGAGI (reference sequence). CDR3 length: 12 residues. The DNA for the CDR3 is TGTGCCGGCGGGGGAGGGGGAAACATTCAGTACTTC. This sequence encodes CAGGGGGNIQYF.

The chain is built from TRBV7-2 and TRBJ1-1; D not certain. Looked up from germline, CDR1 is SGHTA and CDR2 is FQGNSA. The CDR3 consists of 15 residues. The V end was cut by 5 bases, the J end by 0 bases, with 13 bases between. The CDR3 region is CASSPSPGVNTEAFF. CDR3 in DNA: TGTGCCAGCAGCCCGAGCCCCGGGGTGAACACTGAAGCTTTCTTT.

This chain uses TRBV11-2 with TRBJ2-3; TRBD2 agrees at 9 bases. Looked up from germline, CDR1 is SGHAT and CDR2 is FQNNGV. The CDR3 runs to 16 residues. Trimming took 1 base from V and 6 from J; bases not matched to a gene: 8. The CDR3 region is CASSLVGGGAPDTQYF. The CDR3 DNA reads TGTGCCAGCAGCTTAGTTGGCGGGGGGGCCCCGGATACGCAGTATTTT.

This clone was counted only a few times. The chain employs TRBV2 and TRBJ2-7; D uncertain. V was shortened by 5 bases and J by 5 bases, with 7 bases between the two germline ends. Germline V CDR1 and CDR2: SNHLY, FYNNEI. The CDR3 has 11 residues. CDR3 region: CASSFLHEQYF. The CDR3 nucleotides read TGTGCCAGCAGTTTCCTTCACGAGCAGTACTTC.

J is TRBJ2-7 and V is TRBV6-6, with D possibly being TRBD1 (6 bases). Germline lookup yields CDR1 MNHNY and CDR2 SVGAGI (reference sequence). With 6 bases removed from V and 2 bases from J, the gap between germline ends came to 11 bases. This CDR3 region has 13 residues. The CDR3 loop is CASSKTGTYEQYF. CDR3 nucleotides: TGTGCCAGCAGCAAGACAGGAACCTACGAGCAGTACTTC.

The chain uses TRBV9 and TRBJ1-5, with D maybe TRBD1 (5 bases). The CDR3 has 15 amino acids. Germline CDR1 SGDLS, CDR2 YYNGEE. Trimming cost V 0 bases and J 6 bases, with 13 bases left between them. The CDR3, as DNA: TGTGCCAGCAGCGTAGGTATGTCAGGGCCTCAGCCCCAGCATTTT. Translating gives CASSVGMSGPQPQHF. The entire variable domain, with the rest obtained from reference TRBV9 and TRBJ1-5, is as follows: DSGVTQTPKHLITATGQRVTLRCSPRSGDLSVYWYQQSLDQGLQFLIQYYNGEERAKGNILERFSAQQFPDLHSELNLSSLELGDSALYFCASSVGMSGPQPQHFGDGTRLSIL.

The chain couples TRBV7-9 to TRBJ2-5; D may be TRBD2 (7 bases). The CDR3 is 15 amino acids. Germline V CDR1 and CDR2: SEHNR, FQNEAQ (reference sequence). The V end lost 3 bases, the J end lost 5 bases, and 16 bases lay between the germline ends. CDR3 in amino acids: CASSFTAGAGETQYF. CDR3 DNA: TGTGCCAGCAGCTTTACGGCGGGGGCCGGTGAGACCCAGTACTTC.

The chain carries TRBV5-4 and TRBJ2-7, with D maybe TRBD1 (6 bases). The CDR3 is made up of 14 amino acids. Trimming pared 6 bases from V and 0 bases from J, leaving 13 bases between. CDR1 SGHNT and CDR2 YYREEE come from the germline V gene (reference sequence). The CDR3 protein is CASKQDSASYEQYF. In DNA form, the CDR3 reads TGTGCCAGCAAGCAGGACAGTGCCTCCTACGAGCAGTACTTC.

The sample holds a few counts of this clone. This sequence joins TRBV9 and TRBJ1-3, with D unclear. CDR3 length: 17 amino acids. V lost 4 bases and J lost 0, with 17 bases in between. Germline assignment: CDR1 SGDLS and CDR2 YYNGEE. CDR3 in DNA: TGTGCCAGCAGCCACCATGGGGAGGACCCCTCTGGAAACACCATATATTTT. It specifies CASSHHGEDPSGNTIYF. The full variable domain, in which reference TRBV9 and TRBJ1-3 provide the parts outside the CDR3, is DSGVTQTPKHLITATGQRVTLRCSPRSGDLSVYWYQQSLDQGLQFLIQYYNGEERAKGNILERFSAQQFPDLHSELNLSSLELGDSALYFCASSHHGEDPSGNTIYFGEGSWLTVV.

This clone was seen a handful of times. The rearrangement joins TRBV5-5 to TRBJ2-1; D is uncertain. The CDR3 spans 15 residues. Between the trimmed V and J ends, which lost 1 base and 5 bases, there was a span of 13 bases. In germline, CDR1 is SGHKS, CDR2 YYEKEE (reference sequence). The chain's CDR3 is CASSLSPAHHNEQFF. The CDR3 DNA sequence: TGTGCCAGCAGCTTGTCCCCAGCCCACCACAATGAGCAGTTCTTC. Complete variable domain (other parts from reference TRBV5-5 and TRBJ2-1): DAGVTQSPTHLIKTRGQQVTLRCSPISGHKSVSWYQQVLGQGPQFIFQYYEKEERGRGNFPDRFSARQFPNYSSELNVNALLLGDSALYLCASSLSPAHHNEQFFGPGTRLTVL.

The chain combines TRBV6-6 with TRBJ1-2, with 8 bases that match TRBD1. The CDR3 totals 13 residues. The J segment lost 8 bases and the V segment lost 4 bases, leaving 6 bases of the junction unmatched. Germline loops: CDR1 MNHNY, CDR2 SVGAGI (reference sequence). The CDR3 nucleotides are TGTGCCAGCAGTTCGGGACAGGAGCTAGGCTACACCTTC. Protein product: CASSSGQELGYTF.

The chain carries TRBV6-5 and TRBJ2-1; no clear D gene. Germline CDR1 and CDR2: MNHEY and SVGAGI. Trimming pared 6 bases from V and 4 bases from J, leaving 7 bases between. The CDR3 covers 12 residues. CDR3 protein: CASSRPYNEQFF. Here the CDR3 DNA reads TGTGCCAGCAGCCGGCCTTACAATGAGCAGTTCTTC.

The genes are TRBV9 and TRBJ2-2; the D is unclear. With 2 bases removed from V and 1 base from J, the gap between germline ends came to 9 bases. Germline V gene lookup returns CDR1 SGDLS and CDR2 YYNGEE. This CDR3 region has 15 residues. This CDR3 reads CASSVASLNTGELFF. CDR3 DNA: TGTGCCAGCAGCGTGGCGAGCTTGAACACCGGGGAGCTGTTTTTT.

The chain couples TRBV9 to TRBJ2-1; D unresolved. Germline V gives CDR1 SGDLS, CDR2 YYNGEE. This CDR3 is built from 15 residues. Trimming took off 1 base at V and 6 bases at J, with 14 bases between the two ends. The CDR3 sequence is CASSVWQDPGNEQFF. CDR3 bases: TGTGCCAGCAGCGTATGGCAGGATCCAGGCAATGAGCAGTTCTTC.

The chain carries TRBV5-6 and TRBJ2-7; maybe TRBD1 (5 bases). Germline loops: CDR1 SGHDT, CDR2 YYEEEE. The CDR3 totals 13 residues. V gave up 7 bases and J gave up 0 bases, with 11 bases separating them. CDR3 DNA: TGTGCCAGCTGGAACAGGTTCTCCTACGAGCAGTACTTC. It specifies CASWNRFSYEQYF.